Listed below are T cell receptor beta chains from one sample, sequenced in a study of blood T cell repertoires in COVID-19. The repertoire was sequenced with immunoSEQ multiplex PCR; TCRdb's copy has only in-frame clones and lacks some. In the table there are approximately 110,000 clones, 70% to 90% of which are singletons. The material sequenced was peripheral blood. The receptors were sampled from a human donor in a cohort sampled during active COVID-19. Both conserved end residues are part of each CDR3. Each record gives: CDR3 DNA, CDR3 protein, J gene, V gene, clone size, D gene. D genes are given only for firm matches. The size of a clone is reported for some rows only, either as once, few or many, or as a class for expanded clones.

TGCGCCAGCAGCTTGGACGGGACAGGCAATCAGCAGTACTTC,CASSLDGTGNQQYF,TRBJ2-7,TRBV5-1,NA,TRBD1
TGTGCCAGCAGCCCCAGTCATGAAGCTTTCTTT,CASSPSHEAFF,TRBJ1-1,TRBV7-9,NA,NA
TGTGCCAGCAGCTTTGATCCAGGATTTGGCTACACCTTC,CASSFDPGFGYTF,TRBJ1-2,TRBV7-8,NA,NA
TGTGCCAGAAGAGAGTCCGGGACTGCCTACGAGCAGTACTTC,CARRESGTAYEQYF,TRBJ2-7,TRBV19,NA,NA
TGTGCCAGCAGTTTAATAAGCGGGGGCTCCTACAATGAGCAGTTCTTC,CASSLISGGSYNEQFF,TRBJ2-1,TRBV28,NA,TRBD2
TGTGCCAGCAGCCAAGCAAAACTAGGGGAGCAGTACTTC,CASSQAKLGEQYF,TRBJ2-7,TRBV14,NA,NA
TGTGCCATCAGTGAGGGACAGATGAACTATGGCTACACCTTC,CAISEGQMNYGYTF,TRBJ1-2,TRBV10-3,NA,NA
TGTGCCAGCAGCCCGGAGGGGACAGTAATTAACTATGGCTACACCTTC,CASSPEGTVINYGYTF,TRBJ1-2,TRBV7-2,NA,TRBD1
TGTGCCAGCACCCGTATTCCAGAGGGCACTGAAGCTTTCTTT,CASTRIPEGTEAFF,TRBJ1-1,TRBV7-6,NA,NA
TGTGCCAGCAGTTACTCGATGGCAGGGTACCACGAGCAGTACTTC,CASSYSMAGYHEQYF,TRBJ2-7,TRBV6-5,once,NA
TGTGCCAGCACCTCAAGCCGGACTAGCGGGAGGGATACGCAGTATTTT,CASTSSRTSGRDTQYF,TRBJ2-3,TRBV3-1/TRBV3-2,NA,TRBD2
TGCAGCGTTGACGATTCGGCTAGCGGGAGGGGGGCCGGGGAGCTGTTTTTT,CSVDDSASGRGAGELFF,TRBJ2-2,TRBV29-1,NA,TRBD2
TGTGCCAGCAGCCAAGATCCGACGGCATCGGGGGAAAAACTGTTTTTT,CASSQDPTASGEKLFF,TRBJ1-4,TRBV14,NA,NA
TGTGCCAGCAGTGGGGCGGCGGGAAATGAAAAACTGTTTTTT,CASSGAAGNEKLFF,TRBJ1-4,TRBV2,NA,NA
TGCGCCAGCACCGAGGGGGGTAGCGGCCCGCGGGGGTCCTACAATGAGCAGTTCTTC,CASTEGGSGPRGSYNEQFF,TRBJ2-1,TRBV10-1,NA,NA
TGTGCCAGCAGCCCCCGGGACAGGGGCTACGAGCAGTACTTC,CASSPRDRGYEQYF,TRBJ2-7,TRBV9,NA,TRBD1
TGTGCCACAGGACAGGCAACCTTCTACGAGCAGTACTTC,CATGQATFYEQYF,TRBJ2-7,TRBV10-3,NA,TRBD1
TGTGCCAGCAGCCAAGCGCTCTCAACCGGGACCCAGTACTTC,CASSQALSTGTQYF,TRBJ2-5,TRBV14,few,NA
TGTGCCAGCAGCTCGATGCAAACTAGCGGGACGGGGAATGAGCAGTTCTTC,CASSSMQTSGTGNEQFF,TRBJ2-1,TRBV9,NA,TRBD2
TGTGCCACCAGGGGGGGACAGTGGGAAGAGACCCAGTACTTC,CATRGGQWEETQYF,TRBJ2-5,TRBV15,NA,NA
TGCGCCAGCAGCTCACTCGATACGGAGACCCAGTACTTC,CASSSLDTETQYF,TRBJ2-5,TRBV5-1,NA,NA
TGTGCCAGCAGTGAAGCGGTCGGGGGTACTAACTATGGCTACACCTTC,CASSEAVGGTNYGYTF,TRBJ1-2,TRBV2,once,NA
TGTGCCAGCAGTTTCGACAGGGGGAACACTGAAGCTTTCTTT,CASSFDRGNTEAFF,TRBJ1-1,TRBV6-5,NA,TRBD1
TGTGCCACCAGTGACCGGACAGGGGGCGCTTCCACAGATACGCAGTATTTT,CATSDRTGGASTDTQYF,TRBJ2-3,TRBV24-1,NA,TRBD1
TGTGCCAGCAGCTTATCTCTAGCGGGGGCCCACAATGAGCAGTTCTTC,CASSLSLAGAHNEQFF,TRBJ2-1,TRBV7-9,NA,TRBD2
TGTGCCAGCAGCTTGGGGGGAAGGGGCATTCAGTACTTC,CASSLGGRGIQYF,TRBJ2-4,TRBV7-2,NA,NA
TGTGCCAGCAGCTTGCGCCGGGAGAACACTGAAGCTTTCTTT,CASSLRRENTEAFF,TRBJ1-1,TRBV11-2,NA,NA
TGTGCCAGCAGTATTGGACTAGCGGGAGGTCCCTACAATGAGCAGTTCTTC,CASSIGLAGGPYNEQFF,TRBJ2-1,TRBV28,NA,TRBD2
TGTGCCAGCAGTTTAGAAGACAAGACAGGCACTGAAGCTTTCTTT,CASSLEDKTGTEAFF,TRBJ1-1,TRBV27,once,NA
TGTGCCGGGAAGGAGGGGAGCTCCTATAATTCACCCCTCCACTTT,CAGKEGSSYNSPLHF,TRBJ1-6,TRBV30,few,NA
TGCGCCAGCAGCCAAGCAGACAGGGATAGAAACACCATATATTTT,CASSQADRDRNTIYF,TRBJ1-3,TRBV4-1,NA,TRBD1
TGTGCCAGCTCACGACAGGGTTTGGAGAATGAAAAACTGTTTTTT,CASSRQGLENEKLFF,TRBJ1-4,TRBV18,NA,TRBD1
TGTGCCACCCAAGGGTTGGGGGGAGAGACCCAGTACTTC,CATQGLGGETQYF,TRBJ2-5,TRBV24-1,NA,NA
TGTGCCAGCAGCCACCCCGGAGGGACAGGGAACACCGGGGAGCTGTTTTTT,CASSHPGGTGNTGELFF,TRBJ2-2,TRBV7-2,NA,TRBD1
TGTGCCAGCAGAGGGGGCGCGGATGAAAAACTGTTTTTT,CASRGGADEKLFF,TRBJ1-4,TRBV12-3/TRBV12-4,NA,TRBD1
TGTGCCACCAGTCCGACAGGTTTGAGGGCAGATACGCAGTATTTT,CATSPTGLRADTQYF,TRBJ2-3,TRBV15,once,NA
TGTGCCAGTAGTGAGGCGTCCCAAGAGACCCAGTACTTC,CASSEASQETQYF,TRBJ2-5,TRBV19,NA,NA
TGCAGCGTTGGGCAGGTCCACGAGCAGTACTTC,CSVGQVHEQYF,TRBJ2-7,TRBV29-1,NA,NA
TGTGCCATCGCCGGGACAGGTTACGGCTACACCTTC,CAIAGTGYGYTF,TRBJ1-2,TRBV2,NA,TRBD1